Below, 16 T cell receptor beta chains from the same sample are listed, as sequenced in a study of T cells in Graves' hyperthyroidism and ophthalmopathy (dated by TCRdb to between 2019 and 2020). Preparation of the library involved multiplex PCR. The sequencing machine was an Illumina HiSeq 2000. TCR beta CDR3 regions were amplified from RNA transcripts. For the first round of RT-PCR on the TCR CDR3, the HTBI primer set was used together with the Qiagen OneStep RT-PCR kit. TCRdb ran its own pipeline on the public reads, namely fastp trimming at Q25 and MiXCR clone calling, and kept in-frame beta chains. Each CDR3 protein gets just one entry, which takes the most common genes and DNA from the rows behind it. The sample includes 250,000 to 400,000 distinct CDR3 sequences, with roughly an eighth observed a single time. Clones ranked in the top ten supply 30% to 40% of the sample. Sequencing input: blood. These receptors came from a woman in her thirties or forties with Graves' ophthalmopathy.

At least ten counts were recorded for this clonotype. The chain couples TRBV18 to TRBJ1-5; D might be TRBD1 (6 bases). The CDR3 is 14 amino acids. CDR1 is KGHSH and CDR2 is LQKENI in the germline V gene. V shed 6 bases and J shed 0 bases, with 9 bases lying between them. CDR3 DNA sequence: TGTGCCAGCTCTCACAGGGATAGCAATCAGCCCCAGCATTTT. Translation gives CASSHRDSNQPQHF.

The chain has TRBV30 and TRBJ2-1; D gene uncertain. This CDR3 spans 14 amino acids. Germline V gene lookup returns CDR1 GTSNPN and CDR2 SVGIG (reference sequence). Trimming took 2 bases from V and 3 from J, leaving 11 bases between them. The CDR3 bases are TGTGCCTGGAGTACGGCGGAGCGCTACAATGAGCAGTTCTTC. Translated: CAWSTAERYNEQFF.

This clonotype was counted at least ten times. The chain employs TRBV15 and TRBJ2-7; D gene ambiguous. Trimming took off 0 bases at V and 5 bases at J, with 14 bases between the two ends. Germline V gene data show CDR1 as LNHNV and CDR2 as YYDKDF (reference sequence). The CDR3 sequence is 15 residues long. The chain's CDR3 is CATSRDLRFGDEQYF. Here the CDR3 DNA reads TGTGCCACCAGCAGAGATCTCAGGTTTGGCGACGAGCAGTACTTC. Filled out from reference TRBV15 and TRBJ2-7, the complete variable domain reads DAMVIQNPRYQVTQFGKPVTLSCSQTLNHNVMYWYQQKSSQAPKLLFHYYDKDFNNEADTPDNFQSRRPNTSFCFLDIRSPGLGDTAMYLCATSRDLRFGDEQYFGPGTRLTVT.

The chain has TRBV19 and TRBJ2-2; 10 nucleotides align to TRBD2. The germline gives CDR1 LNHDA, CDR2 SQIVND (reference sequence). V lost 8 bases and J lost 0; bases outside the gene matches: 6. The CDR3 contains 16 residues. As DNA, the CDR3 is TGTGCCAGTGGGGTAGCGGGGGGTCCGAACACCGGGGAGCTGTTTTTT. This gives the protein CASGVAGGPNTGELFF.

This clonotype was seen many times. CDR3 amino acids: CASQTSPFGAAYEQYF. The CDR3 coding sequence is TGTGCCAGTCAAACCTCCCCATTTGGGGCTGCCTACGAGCAGTACTTC. The chain combines TRBV19 with TRBJ2-7, with D possibly being TRBD1 (5 bases). This CDR3 comprises 16 residues. Deletions cut 8 bases from V and 2 bases from J, with 22 bases between. Germline CDR1 and CDR2: LNHDA and SQIVND (reference sequence). The variable domain in full, with the rest retrieved from reference TRBV19 and TRBJ2-7, is DGGITQSPKYLFRKEGQNVTLSCEQNLNHDAMYWYRQDPGQGLRLIYYSQIVNDFQKGDIAEGYSVSREKKESFPLTVTSAQKNPTAFYLCASQTSPFGAAYEQYFGPGTRLTVT.

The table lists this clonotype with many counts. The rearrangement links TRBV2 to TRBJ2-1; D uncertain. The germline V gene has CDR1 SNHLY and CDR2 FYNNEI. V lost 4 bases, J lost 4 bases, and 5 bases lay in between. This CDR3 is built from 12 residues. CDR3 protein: CASSGPYNEQFF. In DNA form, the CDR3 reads TGTGCCAGCAGTGGGCCTTACAATGAGCAGTTCTTC.

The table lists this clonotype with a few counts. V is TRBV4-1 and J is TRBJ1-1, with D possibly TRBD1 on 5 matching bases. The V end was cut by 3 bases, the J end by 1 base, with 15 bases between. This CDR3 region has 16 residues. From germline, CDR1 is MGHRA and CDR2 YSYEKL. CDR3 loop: CASSQVFRDRNTEAFF. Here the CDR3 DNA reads TGCGCCAGCAGCCAGGTATTCCGCGACAGGAACACTGAAGCTTTCTTT.

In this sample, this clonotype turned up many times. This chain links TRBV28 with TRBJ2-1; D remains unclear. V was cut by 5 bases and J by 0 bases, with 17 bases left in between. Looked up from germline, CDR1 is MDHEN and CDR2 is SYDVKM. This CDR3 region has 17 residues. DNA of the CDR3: TGTGCCAGCAGTCCAGGTCTTACTAAGGCCTCCTACAATGAGCAGTTCTTC. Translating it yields CASSPGLTKASYNEQFF.

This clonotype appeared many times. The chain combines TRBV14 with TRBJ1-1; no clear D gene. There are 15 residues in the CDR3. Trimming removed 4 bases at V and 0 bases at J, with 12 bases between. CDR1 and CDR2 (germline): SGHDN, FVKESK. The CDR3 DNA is TGTGCCAGCAGCCCTCGTTCCCCGGTGAACACTGAAGCTTTCTTT. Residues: CASSPRSPVNTEAFF.

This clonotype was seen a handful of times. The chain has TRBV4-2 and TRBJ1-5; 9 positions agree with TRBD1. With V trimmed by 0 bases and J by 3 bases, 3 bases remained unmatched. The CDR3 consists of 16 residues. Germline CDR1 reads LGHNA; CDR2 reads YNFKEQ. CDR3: CASSQEWTGVNQPQHF. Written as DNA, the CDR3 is TGTGCCAGCAGCCAAGAATGGACAGGGGTCAATCAGCCCCAGCATTTT.

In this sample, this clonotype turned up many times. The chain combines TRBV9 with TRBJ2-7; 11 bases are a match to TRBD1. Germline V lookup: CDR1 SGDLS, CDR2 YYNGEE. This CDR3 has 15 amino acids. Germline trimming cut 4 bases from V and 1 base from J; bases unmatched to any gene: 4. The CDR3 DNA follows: TGTGCCAGCAGCAAAGGGACAGGGGGTTCCTACGAGCAGTACTTC. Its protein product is CASSKGTGGSYEQYF.

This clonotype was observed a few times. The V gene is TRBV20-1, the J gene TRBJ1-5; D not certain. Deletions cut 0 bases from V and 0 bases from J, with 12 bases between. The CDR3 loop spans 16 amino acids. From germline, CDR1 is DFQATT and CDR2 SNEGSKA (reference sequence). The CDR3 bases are TGCAGTGCTAGAGATCTGCGGCGGACTAGCAATCAGCCCCAGCATTTT. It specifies CSARDLRRTSNQPQHF.

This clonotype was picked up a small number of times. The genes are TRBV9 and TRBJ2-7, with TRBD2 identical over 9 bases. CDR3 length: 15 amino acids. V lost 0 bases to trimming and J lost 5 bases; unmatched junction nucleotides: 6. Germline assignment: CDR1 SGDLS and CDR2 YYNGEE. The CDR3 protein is CASSVDFSGRDEQYF. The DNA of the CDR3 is TGTGCCAGCAGCGTAGATTTTAGCGGGAGAGACGAGCAGTACTTC.

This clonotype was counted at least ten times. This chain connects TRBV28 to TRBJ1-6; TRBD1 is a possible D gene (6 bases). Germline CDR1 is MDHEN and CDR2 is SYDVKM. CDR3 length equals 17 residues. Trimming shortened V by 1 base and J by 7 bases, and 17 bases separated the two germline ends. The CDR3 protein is CASSLFSGAGLNSPLHF. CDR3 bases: TGTGCCAGCAGTTTATTTTCAGGGGCAGGGCTGAATTCACCCCTCCACTTT.

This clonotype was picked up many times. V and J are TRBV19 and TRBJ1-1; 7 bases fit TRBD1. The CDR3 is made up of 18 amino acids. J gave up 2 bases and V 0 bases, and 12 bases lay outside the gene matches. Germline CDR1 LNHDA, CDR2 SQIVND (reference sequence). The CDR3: CASSIDRIGGQINTEAFF. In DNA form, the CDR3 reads TGTGCCAGTAGTATAGATCGAATTGGGGGACAGATCAACACTGAAGCTTTCTTT.

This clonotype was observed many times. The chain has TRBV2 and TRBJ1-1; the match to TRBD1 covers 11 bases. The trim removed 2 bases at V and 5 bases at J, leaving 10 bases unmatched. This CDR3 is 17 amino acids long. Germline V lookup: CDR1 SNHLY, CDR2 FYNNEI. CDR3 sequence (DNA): TGTGCCAGCAGTGAATATGGGACAGGGGGAGGAGGGACTGAAGCTTTCTTT. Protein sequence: CASSEYGTGGGGTEAFF.